The next 18 T cell receptor beta chains were all read from a single sample in a study of CD8 T cells in Susac syndrome. An input of about 0.45 to 1 ug of RNA was subjected to reverse transcription using random hexamers. TCRdb fed the immunoSEQ multiplex PCR reads into MiXCR, producing one record per CDR3 protein. The profile shows fewer than 150,000 distinct CDR3 sequences, 94% of them singletons. The sample was CD8+ T cells from PBMCs. The origin of the receptors is a human donor in good health.

CDR3 protein: CASRGVALADTQYF. The DNA for the CDR3 is TGTGCCAGCAGGGGGGTGGCCCTCGCAGATACGCAGTATTTT. This chain uses TRBV7-2 with TRBJ2-3; possibly TRBD1 or TRBD2 for D (5 bases each). The germline V gene encodes CDR1 SGHTA and CDR2 FQGNSA. The CDR3 totals 14 residues. Trimming removed 6 bases at V and 4 bases at J, with 14 bases between.

The gene calls are TRBV4-1 and TRBJ1-1, with D tentatively TRBD1 (5 bases). CDR3 length equals 15 residues. V lost 0 bases, J lost 8 bases, and 16 bases lay in between. Germline assignment: CDR1 MGHRA and CDR2 YSYEKL. The CDR3 protein is CASSQDPGTGSEAFF. In nucleotides, the CDR3 is TGCGCCAGCAGCCAAGACCCCGGGACGGGTTCAGAAGCTTTCTTT.

The CDR3, as DNA: TGTGCCAGCAGCCCTCCTACGGAGAACAATGAGCAGTTCTTC. Amino acid sequence: CASSPPTENNEQFF. The chain has TRBV4-2 and TRBJ2-1, with D uncertain. V gave up 4 bases and J gave up 5 bases, with 12 bases separating them. CDR1 is LGHNA, CDR2 YNFKEQ, per germline. The CDR3 length is 14 residues.

The chain links TRBV7-9 to TRBJ2-5, with D tentatively TRBD1 (5 bases). The CDR3 totals 15 residues. The germline V gene has CDR1 SEHNR and CDR2 FQNEAQ (reference sequence). Trimming left V 5 bases short and J 5 bases short, with 18 bases between. The CDR3 nucleotides are TGTGCCAGCAGCCTTGACTCCTCGTCAGGGGAGACCCAGTACTTC. This sequence encodes CASSLDSSSGETQYF.

The chain combines TRBV4-3 with TRBJ2-7; TRBD1 is a possible D gene (5 bases). The CDR3 consists of 14 residues. The V end lost 0 bases, the J end lost 5 bases, and 11 bases lay between the germline ends. Germline-derived CDR1 and CDR2 are LGHNA and YSLEER. The CDR3 region is CASSQDRQGNEQYF. The DNA of the CDR3 is TGCGCCAGCAGCCAAGATCGGCAGGGTAACGAGCAGTACTTC.

CDR3 in amino acids: CASSLVSGGSDTQYF. In nucleotides, the CDR3 is TGTGCCAGCAGCTTAGTATCGGGAGGGTCAGATACGCAGTATTTT. The rearrangement joins TRBV7-2 to TRBJ2-3; 8 bases are shared with TRBD2. The V gene's germline CDR1 is SGHTA and CDR2 FQGNSA. CDR3 length: 15 amino acids. V was clipped by 1 base and J by 4 bases; unmatched bases: 4.

The rearrangement joins TRBV13 to TRBJ2-2; the D is unclear. The CDR3 consists of 12 residues. Trimming took 3 bases from V and 6 from J, leaving 5 bases between them. Germline CDR1 and CDR2: PRHDT and FYEKMQ (reference sequence). CDR3 nucleotide sequence: TGTGCCAGCAGCTTTTTGGCCGGGGAGCTGTTTTTT. Its protein is CASSFLAGELFF. The full variable domain, rest sourced from reference TRBV13 and TRBJ2-2, is AAGVIQSPRHLIKEKRETATLKCYPIPRHDTVYWYQQGPGQDPQFLISFYEKMQSDKGSIPDRFSAQQFSDYHSELNMSSLELGDSALYFCASSFLAGELFFGEGSRLTVL.

The chain joins TRBV25-1 to TRBJ2-7; the D call may be TRBD1 or TRBD2 (5 bases each). V lost 6 bases to trimming and J lost 4 bases, with 16 bases between them. The CDR3 consists of 14 residues. Germline CDR1 is MGHDK and CDR2 is SYGVNS. CDR3 sequence (DNA): TGTGCCAGCAGCCGTGGGGGAGTTGTATACGAGCAGTACTTC. Translated, it gives CASSRGGVVYEQYF.

The chain employs TRBV11-2 and TRBJ1-1, with D unresolved. CDR3 size: 12 residues. The germline V gene has CDR1 SGHAT and CDR2 FQNNGV. V lost 5 bases and J lost 10, with 14 bases in between. In nucleotides, the CDR3 is TGTGCCAGCAGCCCGGACCCCGAGGGAGCTTTCTTT. It specifies CASSPDPEGAFF.

This chain connects TRBV27 to TRBJ2-7; D possibly corresponds to TRBD1 (7 bases). CDR3 size: 17 residues. V dropped 2 bases and J dropped 3 bases, with 20 bases sitting between them. CDR1 is MNHEY, CDR2 SMNVEV, per germline (reference sequence). The CDR3 sequence: CASSLAGGHGGGYEQYF. The CDR3 bases are TGTGCCAGCAGTTTAGCAGGGGGACACGGGGGTGGCTACGAGCAGTACTTC.

V and J are TRBV6-6 and TRBJ2-1, with D unresolved. Germline V gene lookup returns CDR1 MNHNY and CDR2 SVGAGI (reference sequence). Trimming removed 2 bases from V and 7 bases from J, with 12 bases in between. The CDR3 has 14 residues. CDR3 sequence reads: CASSYGISGNEQFF. Written as DNA, the CDR3 is TGTGCCAGCAGTTACGGGATTAGTGGGAATGAGCAGTTCTTC.

The chain is built from TRBV28 and TRBJ2-1; 10 bases fit TRBD2. CDR1 MDHEN and CDR2 SYDVKM come from the germline V gene. The V gene end was trimmed by 3 bases and the J gene end by 7 bases; junction bases not matched to a gene: 6. The CDR3 has 15 residues. DNA for the CDR3: TGTGCCAGCAGTTTTGGAACTAGCGGGATTAATGAGCAGTTCTTC. Residues: CASSFGTSGINEQFF. Supplemented by reference TRBV28 and TRBJ2-1, the full variable domain reads DVKVTQSSRYLVKRTGEKVFLECVQDMDHENMFWYRQDPGLGLRLIYFSYDVKMKEKGDIPEGYSVSREKKERFSLILESASTNQTSMYLCASSFGTSGINEQFFGPGTRLTVL.

The chain is built from TRBV24-1 and TRBJ2-3; D is undetermined. This CDR3 is 12 amino acids long. CDR1 is KGHDR and CDR2 is SFDVKD in the germline V gene. V lost 1 base to trimming and J lost 6 bases, with 4 bases between them. The CDR3, as DNA: TGTGCCACCAGTGATTTTCCCGATACGCAGTATTTT. Protein: CATSDFPDTQYF.

This sequence joins TRBV12-3 or TRBV12-4 and TRBJ2-7, with 7 bases fitting TRBD2. V lost 5 bases to trimming and J lost 1 base; unmatched junction nucleotides: 5. The CDR3 covers 14 residues. The DNA for the CDR3 is TGTGCCAGCAGTCAACTAGCGTCTTCCTACGAGCAGTACTTC. Translated: CASSQLASSYEQYF.

The chain recombines TRBV15 with TRBJ2-1; 7 nucleotides match TRBD1. J gave up 4 bases and V 3 bases, and 15 bases lay outside the gene matches. The CDR3 totals 18 residues. Germline V gives CDR1 LNHNV, CDR2 YYDKDF (reference sequence). The CDR3 DNA follows: TGTGCCACCAGCAGGGATCAACTGACAGGGAGAATATACAATGAGCAGTTCTTC. Translation gives CATSRDQLTGRIYNEQFF. The full variable domain, with the rest looked up from reference TRBV15 and TRBJ2-1, is DAMVIQNPRYQVTQFGKPVTLSCSQTLNHNVMYWYQQKSSQAPKLLFHYYDKDFNNEADTPDNFQSRRPNTSFCFLDIRSPGLGDTAMYLCATSRDQLTGRIYNEQFFGPGTRLTVL.

In DNA form, the CDR3 reads TGTGCCTGTCAGGGGAACACCGGGGAGCTGTTTTTT. Its protein is CACQGNTGELFF. The chain carries TRBV30 and TRBJ2-2; D is possibly TRBD1 (5 bases). Deletions cut 6 bases from V and 1 base from J, with 6 bases between. Germline V lookup: CDR1 GTSNPN, CDR2 SVGIG (reference sequence). The CDR3 consists of 12 residues.

The chain's CDR3 is CASSQDRKGTYEQYF. In nucleotides, the CDR3 is TGTGCCAGCAGCCAAGATCGAAAGGGAACCTACGAGCAGTACTTC. V and J are TRBV3-1 and TRBJ2-7; the D is unclear. Trimming stripped 0 bases from V and 2 bases from J, with 11 bases between. Germline lookup yields CDR1 LGHDT and CDR2 YNNKEL (reference sequence). CDR3 length: 15 amino acids.

The rearrangement links TRBV9 to TRBJ1-5; no reliable D call. CDR1 and CDR2 from the germline V gene are SGDLS and YYNGEE. The CDR3 is made up of 14 amino acids. The ends were cut back, 0 bases at V and 5 bases at J, with 9 bases in the middle. The CDR3 sequence: CASSVDSVDQPQHF. In nucleotides, the CDR3 is TGTGCCAGCAGCGTAGACTCGGTCGATCAGCCCCAGCATTTT.